The 29 T cell receptor beta chains below all came from one sample that was sequenced in a study of T cell responses to AZD1222 COVID-19 vaccine. Using immunoSEQ multiplex PCR, the repertoire was profiled, and TCRdb retains in-frame clones only, with some absent. The profile covers about 87,000 clones, with 88% appearing a single time and about 2.9% taken by the ten largest. Sequences were derived from peripheral blood, sampled on day 0 of AZD1222 vaccination. The receptors stem from an adult in good health.

V is TRBV5-1 and J is TRBJ2-5, with D possibly being TRBD2 (6 bases). In germline, CDR1 is SGHRS, CDR2 YFSETQ. This CDR3 comprises 15 residues. Trimming stripped 0 bases from V and 4 bases from J, with 13 bases between. CDR3 nucleotides: TGCGCCAGCAGCTTGGATAGCGGAATAGGAGAGACCCAGTACTTC. This codes for CASSLDSGIGETQYF.

CDR3 amino acids: CASSLNVGGAYEQYF. CDR3 sequence (DNA): TGTGCCAGCAGTTTAAATGTCGGCGGTGCCTACGAGCAGTACTTC. This chain connects TRBV27 to TRBJ2-7; D is unclear. Germline V lookup: CDR1 MNHEY, CDR2 SMNVEV (reference sequence). V lost 2 bases and J 2 bases, leaving 13 bases between the germline ends. There are 15 residues in the CDR3.

The rearrangement links TRBV7-2 to TRBJ2-7, with D hard to call. There are 11 residues in the CDR3. CDR1 is SGHTA and CDR2 is FQGNSA in the germline V gene. Trimming pared 2 bases from V and 5 bases from J, leaving 4 bases between. The CDR3 DNA follows: TGTGCCAGCAGCTTATTGGACGAGCAGTACTTC. This sequence encodes CASSLLDEQYF.

This chain uses TRBV5-1 with TRBJ1-2, with unresolved D. Trimming removed 0 bases at V and 5 bases at J, with 5 bases between. This CDR3 is 12 amino acids long. Germline values: CDR1 SGHRS, CDR2 YFSETQ. In DNA, the CDR3 is TGCGCCAGCAGCTTGGGGGCTTATGGCTACACCTTC. Protein sequence: CASSLGAYGYTF.

V is TRBV2 and J is TRBJ2-6, with D uncertain. This CDR3 comprises 15 residues. V was trimmed by 4 bases and J by 0 bases, leaving 7 bases between them. Germline V gene data show CDR1 as SNHLY and CDR2 as FYNNEI. This CDR3 reads CASSARTSGANVLTF. The CDR3 coding sequence is TGTGCCAGCAGTGCTCGGACCTCTGGGGCCAACGTCCTGACTTTC.

The chain carries TRBV5-4 and TRBJ1-1; D is perhaps TRBD1 (5 bases). Germline V gene lookup returns CDR1 SGHNT and CDR2 YYREEE (reference sequence). The CDR3 is made up of 14 amino acids. Trimming cost V 6 bases and J 5 bases, with 17 bases left between them. CDR3 coding DNA: TGTGCCAGCAACCGTGGGGGGAGAGATACTGAAGCTTTCTTT. Its translation is CASNRGGRDTEAFF.

V gene TRBV7-9 combines with J gene TRBJ2-5, with a weak D call TRBD1 (6 bases). Germline assignment: CDR1 SEHNR and CDR2 FQNEAQ (reference sequence). The CDR3 consists of 12 residues. V was pared by 0 bases and J by 9 bases, with 8 bases between. CDR3 sequence reads: CASSLAAGAQYF. CDR3 DNA: TGTGCCAGCAGCTTAGCTGCAGGGGCCCAGTACTTC. The full variable domain, in which reference TRBV7-9 and TRBJ2-5 provide the parts outside the CDR3, is DTGVSQNPRHKITKRGQNVTFRCDPISEHNRLYWYRQTLGQGPEFLTYFQNEAQLEKSRLLSDRFSAERPKGSFSTLEIQRTEQGDSAMYLCASSLAAGAQYFGPGTRLLVL.

The chain couples TRBV28 to TRBJ2-3; TRBD2 matches 14 bases. The CDR3 has 15 amino acids. Germline trimming cut 7 bases from V and 4 bases from J; bases unmatched to any gene: 4. CDR1 and CDR2 from the germline V gene are MDHEN and SYDVKM. In DNA form, the CDR3 reads TGTGCCAGCAATCGACTAGCGGGAGGGCCAGATACGCAGTATTTT. This encodes CASNRLAGGPDTQYF. The variable domain in full, with the rest retrieved from reference TRBV28 and TRBJ2-3, is DVKVTQSSRYLVKRTGEKVFLECVQDMDHENMFWYRQDPGLGLRLIYFSYDVKMKEKGDIPEGYSVSREKKERFSLILESASTNQTSMYLCASNRLAGGPDTQYFGPGTRLTVL.

This rearrangement joins TRBV1 to TRBJ1-1. TRBV1 constitutes a pseudogene. The length of the CDR3 is 18 residues. The CDR3 DNA follows: TGCACCAGCAGCCAAGATAAATACGGACCCATGGTGAACACTGAAGCTTTCTTT. Protein: CTSSQDKYGPMVNTEAFF.

The J gene is TRBJ2-3, the V gene TRBV5-1; 7 bases map to TRBD1. The V segment lost 1 base and the J segment 4 bases; nucleotides outside the gene matches: 3. The CDR3 is 14 amino acids. Germline V lookup: CDR1 SGHRS, CDR2 YFSETQ. The DNA of the CDR3 is TGCGCCAGCAGCTTGTCGACAGGGTCAGATACGCAGTATTTT. Amino acids: CASSLSTGSDTQYF.

This chain joins TRBV5-8 and TRBJ2-5; TRBD2 might be the D (5 bases). Trimming cost V 2 bases and J 6 bases, with 14 bases left between them. Germline V CDR1 and CDR2: SGHTS, YDEGEE. The CDR3 is made up of 14 amino acids. As DNA, the CDR3 is TGTGCCAGCAGCTTCTATGGACTGGAGAAGACCCAGTACTTC. Amino acid sequence: CASSFYGLEKTQYF.

The chain links TRBV2 to TRBJ1-2, with D unclear. The CDR3 spans 16 residues. The germline V gene has CDR1 SNHLY and CDR2 FYNNEI. The V end lost 7 bases, the J end lost 3 bases, and 21 bases lay between the germline ends. The CDR3: CASTLGRVALYYGYTF. CDR3 nucleotide sequence: TGTGCCAGCACCCTCGGGCGGGTGGCGCTTTACTATGGCTACACCTTC.

The genes are TRBV7-2 and TRBJ1-1; TRBD1 aligns across 10 bases. This CDR3 comprises 16 residues. With 5 bases clipped from V and 3 bases from J, the junction kept 9 bases outside the gene matches. Per the germline V gene, CDR1 is SGHTA and CDR2 is FQGNSA. CDR3 protein: CASSPPSDRGHTEAFF. The CDR3 nucleotides are TGTGCCAGCAGCCCCCCCTCCGACAGGGGGCACACTGAAGCTTTCTTT.

The V and J genes are TRBV7-2 and TRBJ1-2, with D possibly matching TRBD1 (5 bases). The CDR3 has 13 amino acids. V lost 2 bases to trimming and J lost 8 bases, with 12 bases between them. The germline V gene encodes CDR1 SGHTA and CDR2 FQGNSA. The CDR3 sequence is CASSLSGRNGYTF. CDR3 nucleotides: TGTGCCAGCAGCTTATCGGGGCGCAACGGCTACACCTTC.

The chain joins TRBV29-1 to TRBJ2-1; no clear D gene. CDR3 size: 12 residues. CDR1 and CDR2 from the germline V gene are SQVTM and ANQGSEA. The V end lost 4 bases, the J end lost 9 bases, and 13 bases lay between the germline ends. The CDR3 region is CSVGWGKSEQFF. DNA for the CDR3: TGCAGCGTTGGATGGGGTAAGAGTGAGCAGTTCTTC.

This chain uses TRBV6-4 with TRBJ2-1; 8 nucleotides match TRBD1. Germline V CDR1 and CDR2: MRHNA, SNTAGT. With V trimmed by 6 bases and J by 7 bases, 8 bases remained unmatched. The CDR3 consists of 14 residues. CDR3 DNA: TGTGCCAGCAGAGACAGGGGCACCTCAAATGAGCAGTTCTTC. Amino acids: CASRDRGTSNEQFF.

This chain connects TRBV9 to TRBJ2-7; no firm D call. V was cut by 1 base and J by 4 bases, with 12 bases left in between. Germline CDR1 reads SGDLS; CDR2 reads YYNGEE. The CDR3 length is 14 residues. The CDR3 loop is CASSVSDSRYEQYF. The CDR3 DNA follows: TGTGCCAGCAGCGTAAGTGATAGTAGGTACGAGCAGTACTTC.

This rearrangement joins TRBV6-1 to TRBJ1-1; a weak D match, TRBD1 (6 bases). Germline CDR1 is MNHNS and CDR2 is SASEGT. The CDR3 contains 14 residues. The V end lost 0 bases, the J end lost 9 bases, and 14 bases lay between the germline ends. The CDR3 reads CASSEALRGAQAFF. CDR3 coding DNA: TGTGCCAGCAGTGAAGCGCTCCGGGGGGCGCAAGCTTTCTTT.

The chain joins TRBV30 to TRBJ2-7; 7 bases agree with TRBD1. After removal of 1 base from V and 3 bases from J, the junction contained 3 bases not matched to a gene. The V gene's germline CDR1 is GTSNPN and CDR2 SVGIG (reference sequence). CDR3 size: 13 residues. The CDR3 loop reads CAWSGPGGYEQYF. Here the CDR3 DNA reads TGTGCCTGGAGTGGGCCAGGGGGCTACGAGCAGTACTTC.

The chain carries TRBV5-1 and TRBJ1-2; D not certain. In germline, CDR1 is SGHRS, CDR2 YFSETQ. This CDR3 contains 15 residues. Deletions cut 0 bases from V and 1 base from J, with 10 bases between. CDR3 nucleotides: TGCGCCAGCAGCTTGGATTCAGGCGTTAACTATGGCTACACCTTC. This encodes CASSLDSGVNYGYTF.

The chain employs TRBV10-3 and TRBJ2-3; 8 positions agree with TRBD1. The CDR3 length is 14 residues. Per germline, CDR1 ENHRY and CDR2 SYGVKD. V gave up 4 bases and J gave up 4 bases; unmatched junction bases: 4. CDR3 residues: CAISGDRGPDTQYF. CDR3 in DNA: TGTGCCATCAGTGGAGACAGGGGACCAGATACGCAGTATTTT.

The chain uses TRBV7-2 and TRBJ1-1; tentative D call: TRBD1 (6 bases). V lost 0 bases, J lost 8 bases, and 7 bases lay in between. Germline CDR1 SGHTA, CDR2 FQGNSA. CDR3 length equals 12 residues. CDR3 amino acids: CASSLATGEAFF. The CDR3 bases are TGTGCCAGCAGCTTAGCGACAGGAGAAGCTTTCTTT.

The chain links TRBV20-1 to TRBJ1-1; D gene unclear. CDR3 size: 11 residues. Germline assignment: CDR1 DFQATT and CDR2 SNEGSKA (reference sequence). The chain's CDR3 is CTGKRGTEAFF. Here the CDR3 DNA reads TGCACCGGGAAGCGCGGCACTGAAGCTTTCTTT.

The V call is TRBV7-9, the J call TRBJ2-1; 11 nucleotides agree with TRBD2. In germline, CDR1 is SEHNR, CDR2 FQNEAQ (reference sequence). The CDR3 runs 17 residues. V was clipped by 5 bases and J by 1 base; unmatched bases: 7. Written as DNA, the CDR3 is TGTGCCAGCAGCCCTGAAACTAGCGGGAGTTCCTACAATGAGCAGTTCTTC. This sequence encodes CASSPETSGSSYNEQFF.

The chain joins TRBV23-1 to TRBJ2-1; no firm D call. TRBV23-1 belongs to the ORF category, with a function that is uncertain. The CDR3 loop spans 13 amino acids. Trimming shortened V by 9 bases and J by 0 bases, and 9 bases separated the two germline ends. The CDR3 spells CARLGSSYNEQFF. CDR3 DNA sequence: TGCGCCAGGCTCGGAAGCTCCTACAATGAGCAGTTCTTC.

The rearrangement uses TRBV28 and TRBJ2-1; the match to TRBD2 covers 15 bases. This CDR3 comprises 19 residues. Germline CDR1 and CDR2: MDHEN and SYDVKM. J gave up 8 bases and V 6 bases, and 17 bases lay outside the gene matches. The CDR3 region is CASSTLLLPGLAGGDEQFF. For the CDR3, the DNA is TGTGCCAGCAGCACTCTCCTCTTGCCGGGACTAGCGGGAGGCGATGAGCAGTTCTTC.

The chain recombines TRBV29-1 with TRBJ1-2; TRBD1 aligns across 8 bases. Germline V CDR1 and CDR2: SQVTM, ANQGSEA. V gave up 2 bases and J gave up 2 bases; unmatched junction bases: 16. The CDR3 covers 18 residues. The DNA of the CDR3 is TGCAGCGTTGAACCTCTGTCCAGGGGGCGAACCTCGAACTATGGCTACACCTTC. Its translation: CSVEPLSRGRTSNYGYTF.

The chain links TRBV18 to TRBJ1-1; 7 bases align to TRBD1. The trim removed 3 bases at V and 1 base at J, leaving 8 bases unmatched. The CDR3 spans 16 residues. Looked up from germline, CDR1 is KGHSH and CDR2 is LQKENI. The CDR3 loop reads CASSPLRDSRNTEAFF. The CDR3 DNA follows: TGTGCCAGCTCACCGCTGAGGGACAGTCGGAACACTGAAGCTTTCTTT.

The V call is TRBV3-1 (or the pseudogene TRBV3-2), the J call TRBJ1-3; D may be TRBD1 (6 bases). This CDR3 is built from 15 residues. Germline CDR1 reads LGHDT; CDR2 reads YNNKEL (reference sequence). Trimming took 0 bases from V and 3 from J, leaving 9 bases between them. This chain's CDR3 is CASSQDPRGGNTIYF. CDR3 nucleotide sequence: TGTGCCAGCAGCCAAGATCCCAGGGGTGGAAACACCATATATTTT.